This T cell receptor (beta chain) was recovered during a study of control samples from healthy donors and cancer patients. Profiled with immunoSEQ multiplex PCR; TCRdb holds only in-frame clones, not every one. Here the sample spans 150,000 to 200,000 clones, roughly 92% being singletons. J lost 2 bases, V lost 6 bases, and 4 bases had no gene match. CDR1 is SNHLY, CDR2 FYNNEI, per germline. This CDR3 has 15 residues. This receptor was taken from a man aged 25-40 years in good health. Sequenced input: blood. The V gene is TRBV2, the J gene TRBJ2-2; 9 bases map to TRBD1. In nucleotides, the CDR3 is TGTGCCAGCAGGGGACAGGGAAGAAACACCGGGGAGCTGTTTTTT. Its translation: CASRGQGRNTGELFF.